This passage covers 6 T cell receptor beta chains from one sample sequenced in a study of blood T cells in healthy people across ages. A sample-barcoded 5' primer and a J-beta primer mix were used in a second PCR of about 6 to 11 cycles. Via MiXCR, TCRdb re-called the 5' RACE reads, giving one row per CDR3 protein. The sample comprises about 970,000 distinct CDR3 sequences, just over 50% of which are singletons, and about 22% rests with the top ten. Sequenced material: blood. Every receptor here comes from a woman aged 60-75 years in good health.

In DNA, the CDR3 is TGTGCCAGCAGCCCAGCGGGACAGGCTAGCTCCTACGAGCAGTTCTTC. It is translated as CASSPAGQASSYEQFF. The gene calls are TRBV7-9 and TRBJ2-1, with a weak D call TRBD1 (8 bases). Germline-derived CDR1 and CDR2 are SEHNR and FQNEAQ (reference sequence). The ends were cut back, 5 bases at V and 10 bases at J, with 24 bases in the middle. CDR3 length: 16 amino acids.

This clonotype came up a few times. The J gene is TRBJ2-5, the V gene TRBV9; 7 nucleotides agree with TRBD2. This CDR3 spans 15 amino acids. J was trimmed by 5 bases and V by 4 bases; bases with no gene match: 11. Germline V gene sequence: CDR1 SGDLS, CDR2 YYNGEE. The CDR3 nucleotides read TGTGCCAGCAGCCCCTGGGTTGGGGGGGATGAGACCCAGTACTTC. Translating it yields CASSPWVGGDETQYF.

This clonotype has ten or more counts. The J gene is TRBJ2-5, the V gene TRBV29-1, with 11 bases aligning to TRBD2. The ends lost 5 bases at V and 2 bases at J; junction bases unmatched: 10. Germline lookup yields CDR1 SQVTM and CDR2 ANQGSEA. This CDR3 comprises 16 residues. The CDR3 DNA sequence: TGCAGCGTTCGAAAAGGACTAGCGGGCCTTCAAGAGACCCAGTACTTC. Translated: CSVRKGLAGLQETQYF.

This chain links TRBV10-1 with TRBJ2-1; 13 bases are a match to TRBD2. Germline V lookup: CDR1 WNHNN, CDR2 SYGVQD (reference sequence). The CDR3 runs to 16 residues. Germline trimming cut 0 bases from V and 8 bases from J; bases unmatched to any gene: 4. This CDR3 reads CASSESTSGRNYEQFF. The CDR3 DNA follows: TGCGCCAGCAGTGAGTCGACTAGCGGGAGGAATTATGAGCAGTTCTTC.

The genes are TRBV5-1 and TRBJ2-5; the match to TRBD1 covers 12 bases. This CDR3 region has 15 residues. V lost 3 bases to trimming and J lost 11 bases; unmatched junction nucleotides: 11. The germline V gene encodes CDR1 SGHRS and CDR2 YFSETQ. The CDR3 DNA follows: TGCGCCAGCAGCTCCCGGGACAGGGGGCGCGATGAGCAGTACTTC. Translating it yields CASSSRDRGRDEQYF.

In its sample, this clonotype was seen a few times. The chain employs TRBV4-1 and TRBJ1-2; TRBD1 matches at 9 bases. CDR3 size: 17 residues. V lost 1 base and J lost 6; bases outside the gene matches: 12. Germline V CDR1 and CDR2: MGHRA, YSYEKL. The CDR3 DNA follows: TGCGCCAGCAGCCAAGGGCTATTACAGGGGGCCTTCAATGGCTACACCTTC. Its protein is CASSQGLLQGAFNGYTF.